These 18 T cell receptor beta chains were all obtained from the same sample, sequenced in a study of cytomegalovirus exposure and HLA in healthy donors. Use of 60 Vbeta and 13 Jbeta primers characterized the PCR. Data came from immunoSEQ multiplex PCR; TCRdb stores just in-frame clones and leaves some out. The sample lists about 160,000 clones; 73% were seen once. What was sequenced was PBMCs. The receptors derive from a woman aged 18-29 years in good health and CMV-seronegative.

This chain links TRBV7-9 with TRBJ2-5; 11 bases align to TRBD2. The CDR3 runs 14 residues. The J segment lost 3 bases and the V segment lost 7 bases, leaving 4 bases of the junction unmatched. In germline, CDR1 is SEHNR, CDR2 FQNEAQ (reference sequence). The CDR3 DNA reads TGTGCCAGCACCACACTAGCGGGGGAAGAGACCCAGTACTTC. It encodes CASTTLAGEETQYF.

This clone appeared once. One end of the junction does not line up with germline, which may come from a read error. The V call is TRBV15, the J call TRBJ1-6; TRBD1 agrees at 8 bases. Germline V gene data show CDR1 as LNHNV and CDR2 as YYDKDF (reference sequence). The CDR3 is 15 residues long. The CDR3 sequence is CAISNSTGGSSPLHF. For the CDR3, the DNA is TGTGCCATCAGCAATAGTACAGGGGGAAGTTCACCCCTCCACTTT.

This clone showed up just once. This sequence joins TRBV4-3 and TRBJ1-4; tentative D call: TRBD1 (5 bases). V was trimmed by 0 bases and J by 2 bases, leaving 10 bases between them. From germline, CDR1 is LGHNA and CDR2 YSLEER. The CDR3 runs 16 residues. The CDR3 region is CASSQDRGETNEKLFF. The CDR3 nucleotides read TGCGCCAGCAGCCAAGATCGGGGGGAGACTAATGAAAAACTGTTTTTT.

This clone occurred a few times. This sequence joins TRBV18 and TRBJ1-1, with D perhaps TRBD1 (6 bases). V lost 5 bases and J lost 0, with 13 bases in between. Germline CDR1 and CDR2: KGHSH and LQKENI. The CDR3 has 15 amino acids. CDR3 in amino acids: CASSLGGDMNTEAFF. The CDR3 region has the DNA TGTGCCAGCTCATTAGGTGGGGACATGAACACTGAAGCTTTCTTT.

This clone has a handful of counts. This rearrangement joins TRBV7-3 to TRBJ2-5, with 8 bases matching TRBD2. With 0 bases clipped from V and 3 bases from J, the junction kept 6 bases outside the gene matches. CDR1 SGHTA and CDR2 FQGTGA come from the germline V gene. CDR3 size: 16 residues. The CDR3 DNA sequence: TGTGCCAGCAGCTTAACCCCGGGGGGGCCGGAAGAGACCCAGTACTTC. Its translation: CASSLTPGGPEETQYF.

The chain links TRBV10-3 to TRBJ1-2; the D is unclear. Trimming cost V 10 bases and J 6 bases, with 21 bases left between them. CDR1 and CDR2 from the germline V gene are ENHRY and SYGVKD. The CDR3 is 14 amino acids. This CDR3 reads CATAHSVRGHGYTF. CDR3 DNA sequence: TGTGCCACAGCCCATTCTGTAAGAGGGCATGGCTACACCTTC.

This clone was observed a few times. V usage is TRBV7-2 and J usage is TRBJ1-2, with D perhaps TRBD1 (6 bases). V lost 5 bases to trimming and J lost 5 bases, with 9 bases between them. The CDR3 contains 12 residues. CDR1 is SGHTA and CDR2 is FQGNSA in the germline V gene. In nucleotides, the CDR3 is TGTGCCAGCAGCCGGACAGCTTATGGCTACACCTTC. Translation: CASSRTAYGYTF. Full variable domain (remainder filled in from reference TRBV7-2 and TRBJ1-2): GAGVSQSPSNKVTEKGKDVELRCDPISGHTALYWYRQSLGQGLEFLIYFQGNSAPDKSGLPSDRFSAERTGGSVSTLTIQRTQQEDSAVYLCASSRTAYGYTFGSGTRLTVV.

CDR3 sequence: CAWIGREFGEQFF. For the CDR3, the DNA is TGTGCCTGGATTGGGCGGGAGTTCGGTGAGCAGTTCTTC. V usage is TRBV30 and J usage is TRBJ2-1, with 7 bases matching TRBD2. After removal of 4 bases from V and 9 bases from J, the junction contained 9 bases not matched to a gene. CDR3 length equals 13 residues. Germline values: CDR1 GTSNPN, CDR2 SVGIG (reference sequence).

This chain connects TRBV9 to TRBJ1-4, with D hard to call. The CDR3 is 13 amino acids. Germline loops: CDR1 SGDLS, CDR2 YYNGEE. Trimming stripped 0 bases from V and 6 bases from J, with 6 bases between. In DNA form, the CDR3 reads TGTGCCAGCAGCGTAGCCCCAGATGAAAAACTGTTTTTT. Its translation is CASSVAPDEKLFF.

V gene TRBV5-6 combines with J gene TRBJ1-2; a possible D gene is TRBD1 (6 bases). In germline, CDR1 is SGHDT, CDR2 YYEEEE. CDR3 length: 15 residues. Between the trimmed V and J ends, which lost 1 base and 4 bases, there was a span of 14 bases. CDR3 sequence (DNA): TGTGCCAGCAGCTTGTTCGACAGGCTATCCTATGGCTACACCTTC. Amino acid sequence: CASSLFDRLSYGYTF.

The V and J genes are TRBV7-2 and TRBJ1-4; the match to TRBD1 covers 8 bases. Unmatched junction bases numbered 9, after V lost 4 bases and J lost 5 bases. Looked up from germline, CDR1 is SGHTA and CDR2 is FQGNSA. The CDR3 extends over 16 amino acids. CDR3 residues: CASSSASRTGNEKLFF. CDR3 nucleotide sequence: TGTGCCAGCAGCTCCGCATCAAGGACAGGGAATGAAAAACTGTTTTTT.

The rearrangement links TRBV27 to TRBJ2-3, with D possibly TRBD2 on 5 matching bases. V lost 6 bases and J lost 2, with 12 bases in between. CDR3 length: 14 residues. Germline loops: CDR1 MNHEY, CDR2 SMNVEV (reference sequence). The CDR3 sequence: CASSPSRVTDTQYF. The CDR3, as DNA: TGTGCCAGCAGCCCATCGCGGGTCACAGATACGCAGTATTTT.

The CDR3 DNA follows: TGTGCCAGCAGCCCAGACAGGTTTGCAACTAATGAAAAACTGTTTTTT. Encoded protein: CASSPDRFATNEKLFF. J is TRBJ1-4 and V is TRBV7-9, with D tentatively TRBD1 (6 bases). Trimming left V 5 bases short and J 0 bases short, with 13 bases between. CDR1 and CDR2 from the germline V gene are SEHNR and FQNEAQ (reference sequence). The CDR3 has 16 residues.

CDR3 nucleotide sequence: TGTGCCAGCTCCCAGGGGGTTCTGGAGACCCAGTACTTC. It yields the protein CASSQGVLETQYF. The chain couples TRBV18 to TRBJ2-5, with 7 bases aligning to TRBD1. This CDR3 has 13 residues. Unmatched junction bases numbered 6, after V lost 6 bases and J lost 5 bases. The germline V gene has CDR1 KGHSH and CDR2 LQKENI.

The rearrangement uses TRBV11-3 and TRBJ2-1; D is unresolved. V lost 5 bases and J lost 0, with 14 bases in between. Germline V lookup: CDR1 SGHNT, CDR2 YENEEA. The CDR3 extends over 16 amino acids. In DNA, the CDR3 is TGTGCCAGCAGCAGACACCTTTTGAGCTCCTACAATGAGCAGTTCTTC. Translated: CASSRHLLSSYNEQFF. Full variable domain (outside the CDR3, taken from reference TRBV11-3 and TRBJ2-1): EAGVVQSPRYKIIEKKQPVAFWCNPISGHNTLYWYLQNLGQGPELLIRYENEEAVDDSQLPKDRFSAERLKGVDSTLKIQPAELGDSAVYLCASSRHLLSSYNEQFFGPGTRLTVL.

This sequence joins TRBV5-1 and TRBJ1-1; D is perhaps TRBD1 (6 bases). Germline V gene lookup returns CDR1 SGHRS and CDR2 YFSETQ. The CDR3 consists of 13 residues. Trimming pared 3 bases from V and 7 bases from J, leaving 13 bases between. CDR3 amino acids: CASSWDKMFEAFF. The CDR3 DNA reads TGCGCCAGCAGCTGGGACAAAATGTTTGAAGCTTTCTTT.

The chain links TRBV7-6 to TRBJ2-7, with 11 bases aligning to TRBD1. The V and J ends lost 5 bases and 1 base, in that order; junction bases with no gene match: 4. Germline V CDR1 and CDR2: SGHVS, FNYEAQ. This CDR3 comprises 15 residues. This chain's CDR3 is CASSQWDRGSYEQYF. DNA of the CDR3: TGTGCCAGCAGCCAATGGGACAGGGGGTCCTACGAGCAGTACTTC.

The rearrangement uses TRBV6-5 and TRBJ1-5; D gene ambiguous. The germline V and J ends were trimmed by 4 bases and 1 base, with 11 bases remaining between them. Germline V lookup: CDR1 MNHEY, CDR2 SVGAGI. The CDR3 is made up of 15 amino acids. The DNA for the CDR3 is TGTGCCAGCAGTTCCGCGATGAGGAGCAATCAGCCCCAGCATTTT. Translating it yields CASSSAMRSNQPQHF.